These 13 T cell receptor beta chains were all obtained from the same sample, sequenced in a study of cytomegalovirus exposure and HLA in healthy donors. Primers for the PCR totalled 60 Vbeta and 13 Jbeta. Some clones are missing from TCRdb's copy, which holds only in-frame ones; the method was immunoSEQ multiplex PCR. This sample carries nearly 200,000 clones, roughly 73% of them seen once, and the ten largest clones take over 2%. The sequenced sample was PBMCs. Receptors originate from a woman aged 25 to 39 in good health and CMV-seropositive.

V and J are TRBV7-2 and TRBJ1-1; D unresolved. V was clipped by 5 bases and J by 4 bases, with 17 bases between them. The CDR3 sequence is 15 residues long. Germline CDR1 is SGHTA and CDR2 is FQGNSA. CDR3 in amino acids: CASSLGLGLGTEAFF. Here the CDR3 DNA reads TGTGCCAGCAGCCTAGGCCTAGGTCTGGGCACTGAAGCTTTCTTT.

This sequence joins TRBV28 and TRBJ2-7; TRBD1 matches 8 bases. Trimming cost V 5 bases and J 2 bases; bases outside gene matches: 5. CDR3 size: 14 residues. Germline lookup yields CDR1 MDHEN and CDR2 SYDVKM. The CDR3 sequence is CASSEQGVPYEQYF. The CDR3 coding sequence is TGTGCCAGCAGTGAACAGGGGGTCCCCTACGAGCAGTACTTC.

V gene TRBV30 combines with J gene TRBJ1-5; possibly TRBD1 for D (5 bases). This CDR3 comprises 13 residues. In germline, CDR1 is GTSNPN, CDR2 SVGIG (reference sequence). Trimming cost V 6 bases and J 4 bases, with 13 bases left between them. The CDR3 spells CACNLGGNQPQHF. CDR3 coding DNA: TGTGCCTGCAACCTCGGGGGAAATCAGCCCCAGCATTTT.

This clone was detected once. This rearrangement joins TRBV18 to TRBJ1-1; D gene uncertain. The length of the CDR3 is 14 residues. Trimming pared 7 bases from V and 5 bases from J, leaving 17 bases between. In germline, CDR1 is KGHSH, CDR2 LQKENI. CDR3 loop: CASLPTGMDTEAFF. The CDR3 DNA follows: TGTGCCAGCTTACCGACGGGAATGGATACTGAAGCTTTCTTT.

The chain carries TRBV7-9 and TRBJ2-3; possible D gene TRBD2, 5 bases. The CDR3 contains 15 residues. The germline V gene has CDR1 SEHNR and CDR2 FQNEAQ (reference sequence). Trimming took off 3 bases at V and 0 bases at J, with 10 bases between the two ends. CDR3 protein: CASSFIAKSTDTQYF. The CDR3 region has the DNA TGTGCCAGCAGCTTTATAGCGAAGAGCACAGATACGCAGTATTTT.

A few counts support this clone. The genes are TRBV7-2 and TRBJ2-1; 9 bases align to TRBD2. The CDR3 loop spans 16 amino acids. The germline CDR1 and CDR2 sequences are SGHTA and FQGNSA. V gave up 5 bases and J gave up 3 bases; unmatched junction bases: 8. This chain's CDR3 is CASSPWLAGNYNEQFF. The CDR3, as DNA: TGTGCCAGCAGCCCCTGGCTAGCGGGAAACTACAATGAGCAGTTCTTC. The whole variable domain, filled in from reference TRBV7-2 and TRBJ2-1, reads GAGVSQSPSNKVTEKGKDVELRCDPISGHTALYWYRQSLGQGLEFLIYFQGNSAPDKSGLPSDRFSAERTGGSVSTLTIQRTQQEDSAVYLCASSPWLAGNYNEQFFGPGTRLTVL.

The rearrangement uses TRBV2 and TRBJ1-5; tentatively, D is TRBD1 (5 bases). V dropped 5 bases and J dropped 7 bases, with 15 bases sitting between them. CDR3 length: 14 amino acids. Germline V CDR1 and CDR2: SNHLY, FYNNEI. Written as DNA, the CDR3 is TGTGCCAGCAGTCTCGGGAGGGGTCGACAGCCCCAGCATTTT. Encoded protein: CASSLGRGRQPQHF.

The chain couples TRBV4-1 to TRBJ2-7, with D possibly matching TRBD1 (6 bases). CDR1 is MGHRA, CDR2 YSYEKL, per germline. The germline V and J ends were trimmed by 3 bases and 1 base, with 10 bases remaining between them. The CDR3 has 14 residues. CDR3: CASSQVQGSYEQYF. In DNA form, the CDR3 reads TGCGCCAGCAGCCAGGTACAGGGTTCCTACGAGCAGTACTTC.

On this clone: Other DNA sequences in this specimen translate into the identical CDR3. J is TRBJ2-5 and V is TRBV7-9; D is uncertain. Trimming took off 1 base at V and 4 bases at J, with 4 bases between the two ends. The germline V gene has CDR1 SEHNR and CDR2 FQNEAQ (reference sequence). The CDR3 loop spans 12 amino acids. CDR3 in DNA: TGTGCCAGCAGCTTAGTTAGAGAGACCCAGTACTTC. It encodes CASSLVRETQYF.

J is TRBJ2-1 and V is TRBV30; maybe TRBD2 (7 bases). The germline CDR1 and CDR2 sequences are GTSNPN and SVGIG (reference sequence). The CDR3 has 13 residues. V lost 3 bases to trimming and J lost 6 bases, with 12 bases between them. This CDR3 reads CAWRQGGGNEQFF. CDR3 sequence (DNA): TGTGCCTGGAGACAGGGAGGGGGCAATGAGCAGTTCTTC. The entire variable domain, with the rest obtained from reference TRBV30 and TRBJ2-1, is as follows: SQTIHQWPATLVQPVGSPLSLECTVEGTSNPNLYWYRQAAGRGLQLLFYSVGIGQISSEVPQNLSASRPQDRQFILSSKKLLLSDSGFYLCAWRQGGGNEQFFGPGTRLTVL.

This clone was observed a handful of times. This sequence joins TRBV7-2 and TRBJ2-7, with 11 bases aligning to TRBD2. The V segment lost 3 bases and the J segment 6 bases; nucleotides outside the gene matches: 4. The germline V gene has CDR1 SGHTA and CDR2 FQGNSA. The length of the CDR3 is 14 residues. The CDR3 protein is CASSFGTSGFEQYF. The DNA for the CDR3 is TGTGCCAGCAGCTTCGGGACTAGCGGTTTCGAGCAGTACTTC.

The rearrangement links TRBV2 to TRBJ1-5; 7 bases map to TRBD1. CDR3 length: 13 residues. The V segment lost 8 bases and the J segment 1 base; nucleotides outside the gene matches: 2. The germline V gene encodes CDR1 SNHLY and CDR2 FYNNEI. CDR3 in DNA: TGTGCCAGCTGGGGACAGAGCAATCAGCCCCAGCATTTT. Translated, it gives CASWGQSNQPQHF.

DNA of the CDR3: TGTGCCAGCAGACAGGGCTCCGATGTACCCTACGAGCAGTACTTC. Translated: CASRQGSDVPYEQYF. The V call is TRBV28, the J call TRBJ2-7, with D possibly matching TRBD1 (6 bases). Trimming removed 6 bases from V and 2 bases from J, with 17 bases in between. The CDR3 extends over 15 amino acids. Germline V gene sequence: CDR1 MDHEN, CDR2 SYDVKM.